Following are 10 T cell receptor beta chains from one sample sequenced in a study of blood T cell repertoires in COVID-19. Libraries were prepared by immunoSEQ multiplex PCR; TCRdb keeps only in-frame clonotypes and omits some of them. In the table there are 150,000 to 200,000 clones, approximately 79% of which are singletons. Input material: peripheral blood. All receptors derive from a man between 50 and 59 years old who had recovered from COVID-19.

The chain links TRBV7-2 to TRBJ2-1; 10 nucleotides match TRBD2. The CDR3 has 14 amino acids. Germline values: CDR1 SGHTA, CDR2 FQGNSA. V lost 8 bases and J lost 7; bases outside the gene matches: 8. The CDR3 here is CASEASGSRNEQFF. Written as DNA, the CDR3 is TGTGCCAGCGAGGCTAGCGGGAGTCGGAATGAGCAGTTCTTC.

The gene calls are TRBV9 and TRBJ2-1; 8 bases are shared with TRBD2. J lost 1 base, V lost 3 bases, and 3 bases had no gene match. The germline gives CDR1 SGDLS, CDR2 YYNGEE. The length of the CDR3 is 15 residues. CDR3 protein: CASSGLARSYNEQFF. The CDR3 region has the DNA TGTGCCAGCAGCGGACTAGCGCGGTCCTACAATGAGCAGTTCTTC.

The CDR3 DNA reads TGTGCCAGCAGGCGCAATCGGGACAGCGATGAAGCTTTCTTT. This encodes CASRRNRDSDEAFF. The chain employs TRBV14 and TRBJ1-1, with 7 nucleotides matching TRBD1. From germline, CDR1 is SGHDN and CDR2 FVKESK. Trimming took 6 bases from V and 7 from J; bases not matched to a gene: 11. The CDR3 runs 14 residues.

The chain carries TRBV9 and TRBJ1-2; D is possibly TRBD1 (6 bases). Germline V gives CDR1 SGDLS, CDR2 YYNGEE. The V end was cut by 0 bases, the J end by 1 base, with 13 bases between. The CDR3 length is 16 residues. The CDR3 sequence is CASSVAGTPLNYGYTF. The CDR3 DNA sequence: TGTGCCAGCAGCGTAGCTGGGACACCGCTTAACTATGGCTACACCTTC.

In DNA, the CDR3 is TGTGCCAGCAGCTTCCCCCCCTCTGCGGGAGGGAGCTCCTACGAGCAGTACTTC. It is translated as CASSFPPSAGGSSYEQYF. This chain uses TRBV11-3 with TRBJ2-7; 9 positions match TRBD2. Germline trimming cut 3 bases from V and 0 bases from J; bases unmatched to any gene: 12. The germline V gene has CDR1 SGHNT and CDR2 YENEEA. The CDR3 runs to 18 residues.

J is TRBJ2-1 and V is TRBV4-1; TRBD2 agrees at 10 bases. Germline CDR1 is MGHRA and CDR2 is YSYEKL. The CDR3 runs to 16 residues. V was clipped by 3 bases and J by 5 bases; unmatched bases: 7. The CDR3 nucleotides read TGCGCCAGCAGCCAGACACTAGCGGGGATAAACAATGAGCAGTTCTTC. Its protein product is CASSQTLAGINNEQFF.

The V gene is TRBV6-5, the J gene TRBJ2-5, with D hard to call. The germline V gene has CDR1 MNHEY and CDR2 SVGAGI. Trimming left V 6 bases short and J 1 base short, with 15 bases between. The CDR3 runs to 15 residues. CDR3 in DNA: TGTGCCAGCAGCGGAAATGACCGGGTCCAAGAGACCCAGTACTTC. Its translation: CASSGNDRVQETQYF.

The rearrangement uses TRBV5-1 and TRBJ2-1; 9 bases line up with TRBD1. The CDR3 length is 16 residues. CDR1 and CDR2 from the germline V gene are SGHRS and YFSETQ. With 0 bases clipped from V and 14 bases from J, the junction kept 15 bases outside the gene matches. The DNA for the CDR3 is TGCGCCAGCAGCTTGGGAACAGGGGGCGCGGTCAAGGTAAAGTTCTTC. Translating it yields CASSLGTGGAVKVKFF. Based on the CDR3 plus reference TRBV5-1 and TRBJ2-1, the full variable domain is KAGVTQTPRYLIKTRGQQVTLSCSPISGHRSVSWYQQTPGQGLQFLFEYFSETQRNKGNFPGRFSGRQFSNSRSEMNVSTLELGDSALYLCASSLGTGGAVKVKFFGPGTRLTVL.

This chain links TRBV27 with TRBJ2-2; 11 nucleotides align to TRBD2. This CDR3 is 19 amino acids long. Germline values: CDR1 MNHEY, CDR2 SMNVEV (reference sequence). V was pared by 4 bases and J by 5 bases, with 15 bases of the junction left unmatched. CDR3: CASSSRFSGRARRTGELFF. Written as DNA, the CDR3 is TGTGCCAGCAGTTCCCGATTTAGCGGGAGGGCCCGGCGGACCGGGGAGCTGTTTTTT.

The gene calls are TRBV5-1 and TRBJ2-5; 7 bases match TRBD2. The CDR3 covers 15 residues. CDR1 and CDR2 from the germline V gene are SGHRS and YFSETQ. Germline trimming cut 0 bases from V and 2 bases from J; bases unmatched to any gene: 4. CDR3 loop: CASSLALAEQETQYF. The CDR3 bases are TGCGCCAGCAGCTTGGCTCTAGCGGAACAAGAGACCCAGTACTTC.